This T cell receptor beta chain originates from a study of cytomegalovirus exposure and HLA in healthy donors. V trimming: 5 bases; J trimming: 11 bases; junction bases outside the gene matches: 17. The CDR3 runs to 15 residues. Germline V gene lookup returns CDR1 MNHEY and CDR2 SMNVEV (reference sequence). A remark on this clone: The antigen remains unidentified.

Both 60 Vbeta primers and 13 Jbeta primers went into the PCR. Method: immunoSEQ multiplex PCR; TCRdb's copy keeps in-frame clones and lacks some. This table has about 160,000 clones, approximately 86% appearing once. General observations from the study: The availability of immune exposure information extended only to CMV serostatus. Differences between HLA loci emerged in a later analysis of TCR association rates, with DRB1 most and HLA-C fewest. More than 150 TCR beta chains were listed as cytomegalovirus-associated. Earlier analysis looked at TCR beta V segments, and most were productive about 90% or about 30% of the time.

The clonotype was recovered from a woman aged 18 to 35 in good health and CMV-seronegative. J is TRBJ2-5 and V is TRBV27; 7 bases map to TRBD1. The sequenced sample was PBMCs. CDR3: CASSPGPGQSFPQYF. CDR3 DNA: TGTGCCAGCAGTCCAGGTCCGGGACAGTCTTTTCCGCAGTACTTC.